This passage covers 23 T cell receptor beta chains from one sample sequenced in a study of OX40 agonist ivuxolimab in advanced cancers. Sequencing was performed with immunoSEQ multiplex PCR; in TCRdb, only in-frame clones are kept and a portion is missing. Among 55,000 to 65,000 clones, around 85% were seen once, and the ten largest hold approximately 3.6%. The sequenced sample was CD4+ or CD8+ T cells sorted from blood, obtained in a trial of the OX40 agonist ivuxolimab. These receptors were collected from an adult with an advanced solid tumor such as melanoma, head and neck, liver or kidney cancer.

The J gene is TRBJ1-4, the V gene TRBV10-3; TRBD1 matches at 8 bases. The CDR3 runs to 14 residues. With V trimmed by 4 bases and J by 5 bases, 3 bases remained unmatched. Germline loops: CDR1 ENHRY, CDR2 SYGVKD. CDR3 in amino acids: CAISGGQDNEKLFF. CDR3 DNA: TGTGCCATCAGTGGGGGACAGGACAATGAAAAACTGTTTTTT.

This clone was seen just once. This chain links TRBV20-1 with TRBJ2-1; D is unresolved. The germline V and J ends were trimmed by 0 bases and 7 bases, with 4 bases remaining between them. CDR3 length: 11 amino acids. Germline lookup yields CDR1 DFQATT and CDR2 SNEGSKA (reference sequence). CDR3 protein: CSARELNEQFF. CDR3 sequence (DNA): TGCAGTGCTAGAGAACTAAATGAGCAGTTCTTC.

The gene calls are TRBV19 and TRBJ2-3; 7 bases align to TRBD2. V was clipped by 5 bases and J by 4 bases; unmatched bases: 6. The germline V gene encodes CDR1 LNHDA and CDR2 SQIVND (reference sequence). The CDR3 sequence is 14 residues long. The CDR3 loop reads CASSSSLAADTQYF. CDR3 DNA sequence: TGTGCCAGTAGTTCGAGTCTAGCGGCAGATACGCAGTATTTT. The entire variable domain, with the rest obtained from reference TRBV19 and TRBJ2-3, is as follows: DGGITQSPKYLFRKEGQNVTLSCEQNLNHDAMYWYRQDPGQGLRLIYYSQIVNDFQKGDIAEGYSVSREKKESFPLTVTSAQKNPTAFYLCASSSSLAADTQYFGPGTRLTVL.

V is TRBV21-1 and J is TRBJ2-1; TRBD2 is the table's D call, not checked against the DNA. TRBV21-1 is shown as a pseudogene. CDR3 length: 15 amino acids. CDR3 loop: CASSKLASGTLEQFF. In DNA form, the CDR3 reads TGTGCCAGCAGCAAATTGGCTAGCGGGACACTTGAGCAGTTCTTC.

The chain joins TRBV12-5 to TRBJ2-3; 9 bases align to TRBD1. There are 17 residues in the CDR3. After removal of 1 base from V and 4 bases from J, the junction contained 9 bases not matched to a gene. Looked up from germline, CDR1 is LGHNT and CDR2 is FRNRAP. DNA of the CDR3: TGTGCTAGTGGTTTGGCTAAACCGGGACAGGGTGCAGATACGCAGTATTTT. Residues: CASGLAKPGQGADTQYF.

This rearrangement joins TRBV10-3 to TRBJ1-5, with D perhaps TRBD1 (6 bases). CDR1 is ENHRY and CDR2 is SYGVKD in the germline V gene. Trimming took 5 bases from V and 1 from J, leaving 12 bases between them. CDR3 size: 15 residues. The CDR3 spells CAISQDRTSNQPQHF. The CDR3 DNA follows: TGTGCCATCAGTCAAGACAGGACGAGCAATCAGCCCCAGCATTTT.

This clone has more than one count but fewer than ten. The chain is built from TRBV5-1 and TRBJ2-2, with 10 bases matching TRBD1. This CDR3 is 16 amino acids long. Germline-derived CDR1 and CDR2 are SGHRS and YFSETQ. V lost 0 bases and J lost 4; bases outside the gene matches: 3. The CDR3 DNA reads TGCGCCAGCAGCTTGGGACAGGGGGCAAGCACCGGGGAGCTGTTTTTT. It yields the protein CASSLGQGASTGELFF.

The table lists this clone with a count of one. The genes are TRBV5-8 and TRBJ2-2; D assignment may be TRBD1 or TRBD2 (5 bases each). Trimming pared 4 bases from V and 4 bases from J, leaving 14 bases between. CDR1 and CDR2 from the germline V gene are SGHTS and YDEGEE. CDR3 size: 15 residues. CDR3 sequence: CASSLHGDLTGELFF. CDR3 nucleotides: TGTGCCAGCAGCCTGCATGGGGACCTCACCGGGGAGCTGTTTTTT.

The J gene is TRBJ2-5, the V gene TRBV15; TRBD1 is a possible D gene (5 bases). V was clipped by 0 bases and J by 5 bases, with 13 bases between them. This CDR3 comprises 15 residues. Looked up from germline, CDR1 is LNHNV and CDR2 is YYDKDF (reference sequence). The CDR3 bases are TGTGCCACCAGCAGAGATTCGTTAGGGGTCGAGACCCAGTACTTC. Its translation: CATSRDSLGVETQYF.

The chain recombines TRBV7-9 with TRBJ2-4; D not resolved. The germline V gene has CDR1 SEHNR and CDR2 FQNEAQ (reference sequence). Trimming removed 4 bases at V and 8 bases at J, with 6 bases between. The CDR3 extends over 11 amino acids. The CDR3 is CASSSSHIQYF. CDR3 nucleotide sequence: TGTGCCAGCAGCTCTTCGCACATTCAGTACTTC.

The genes are TRBV7-9 and TRBJ1-1; possible D gene TRBD1, 6 bases. The CDR3 is 12 residues long. The V gene's germline CDR1 is SEHNR and CDR2 FQNEAQ (reference sequence). Trimming cost V 2 bases and J 12 bases, with 13 bases left between them. The CDR3 DNA is TGTGCCAGCAGCTTACAACAGGGTTTGACTTTCTTT. This sequence encodes CASSLQQGLTFF.

The chain links TRBV5-1 to TRBJ2-3; no firm D call. The CDR3 sequence is 13 residues long. V lost 2 bases, J lost 4 bases, and 8 bases lay in between. Germline CDR1 reads SGHRS; CDR2 reads YFSETQ. CDR3 residues: CASSFHAADTQYF. CDR3 sequence (DNA): TGCGCCAGCAGCTTCCATGCGGCAGATACGCAGTATTTT.

The CDR3 sequence: CASSLHGGATPETQYF. The CDR3 nucleotides read TGTGCCAGCAGCTTACATGGGGGGGCCACCCCGGAGACCCAGTACTTC. The chain is built from TRBV7-2 and TRBJ2-5; D might be TRBD2 (7 bases). Germline-derived CDR1 and CDR2 are SGHTA and FQGNSA. Trimming took off 2 bases at V and 5 bases at J, with 18 bases between the two ends. The CDR3 sequence is 16 residues long.

J is TRBJ2-3 and V is TRBV2; D may be TRBD2 (5 bases). This CDR3 has 16 residues. The ends were cut back, 7 bases at V and 2 bases at J, with 19 bases in the middle. The germline V gene has CDR1 SNHLY and CDR2 FYNNEI. CDR3 residues: CASTQPLGSNTDTQYF. CDR3 DNA sequence: TGTGCCAGCACTCAGCCCTTAGGGAGCAACACAGATACGCAGTATTTT.

The V and J genes are TRBV27 and TRBJ2-5; tentative D call: TRBD2 (6 bases). The end of the DNA fits TRBJ2-7 better, so the J call may be wrong. This CDR3 spans 15 amino acids. The germline CDR1 and CDR2 sequences are MNHEY and SMNVEV (reference sequence). CDR3 protein: CASSPRSSGAYEQYF. The CDR3 nucleotides are TGTGCCAGCAGCCCTCGGAGTAGCGGAGCCTACGAGCAGTACTTC.

The chain has TRBV29-1 and TRBJ1-1; 8 nucleotides agree with TRBD1. In germline, CDR1 is SQVTM, CDR2 ANQGSEA. CDR3 length: 13 amino acids. The V gene end was trimmed by 4 bases and the J gene end by 6 bases; junction bases not matched to a gene: 7. The CDR3 DNA reads TGCAGCGTTGTATACAGGGGGACGCCTGAAGCTTTCTTT. This encodes CSVVYRGTPEAFF. The full variable domain, completed using reference TRBV29-1 and TRBJ1-1, is SAVISQKPSRDICQRGTSLTIQCQVDSQVTMMFWYRQQPGQSLTLIATANQGSEATYESGFVIDKFPISRPNLTFSTLTVSNMSPEDSSIYLCSVVYRGTPEAFFGQGTRLTVV.

The table lists this clone with a count of one. This chain connects TRBV29-1 to TRBJ2-1; 7 positions agree with TRBD2. The junction had 20 bases not matched to a gene; V was cut back by 3 bases and J by 0 bases. Germline-derived CDR1 and CDR2 are SQVTM and ANQGSEA. This CDR3 is built from 20 residues. CDR3 region: CSVDPLGYASAGTSYNEQFF. Here the CDR3 DNA reads TGCAGCGTTGACCCCCTCGGTTATGCGTCAGCGGGAACCTCCTACAATGAGCAGTTCTTC.

The chain uses TRBV18 and TRBJ2-2, with D possibly being TRBD2 (5 bases). The CDR3 consists of 13 residues. The germline CDR1 and CDR2 sequences are KGHSH and LQKENI. The germline V and J ends were trimmed by 5 bases and 5 bases, with 9 bases remaining between them. The CDR3 loop is CASSSGFTGELFF. CDR3 DNA: TGTGCCAGCTCATCGGGGTTTACCGGGGAGCTGTTTTTT.

The genes are TRBV18 and TRBJ1-2; 7 bases align to TRBD1. Germline V gene sequence: CDR1 KGHSH, CDR2 LQKENI. The CDR3 contains 15 residues. The trim removed 1 base at V and 6 bases at J, leaving 8 bases unmatched. The CDR3: CASSPLQGGDNGYTF. CDR3 DNA sequence: TGTGCCAGCTCACCACTGCAGGGGGGCGATAATGGCTACACCTTC.

The chain uses TRBV2 and TRBJ2-1, with 12 bases matching TRBD1. V lost 3 bases and J lost 8; bases outside the gene matches: 5. The CDR3 consists of 15 residues. Germline values: CDR1 SNHLY, CDR2 FYNNEI. CDR3 sequence: CASSEGQGAWDEQFF. The CDR3 DNA is TGTGCCAGCAGTGAGGGACAGGGGGCGTGGGATGAGCAGTTCTTC.

V usage is TRBV15 and J usage is TRBJ2-3; no clear D gene. The CDR3 runs 14 residues. The V end was cut by 3 bases, the J end by 4 bases, with 11 bases between. Germline-derived CDR1 and CDR2 are LNHNV and YYDKDF (reference sequence). The CDR3 DNA follows: TGTGCCACCAGCAGCCTCGGGCCTTCAGATACGCAGTATTTT. It is translated as CATSSLGPSDTQYF.

The chain joins TRBV11-2 to TRBJ2-3; D may be TRBD2 (5 bases). This CDR3 region has 13 residues. Trimming left V 1 base short and J 4 bases short, with 6 bases between. Looked up from germline, CDR1 is SGHAT and CDR2 is FQNNGV. The CDR3 sequence: CASSLAGSDTQYF. The CDR3 region has the DNA TGTGCCAGCAGCTTAGCGGGGTCAGATACGCAGTATTTT.

This sequence joins TRBV6-5 and TRBJ1-4; 7 bases map to TRBD1. With 10 bases clipped from V and 4 bases from J, the junction kept 9 bases outside the gene matches. The CDR3 length is 14 residues. Germline values: CDR1 MNHEY, CDR2 SVGAGI. The CDR3 DNA follows: TGTGCCAACTGTGAGGGGGCGGTTAATGAAAAACTGTTTTTT. Its protein is CANCEGAVNEKLFF.